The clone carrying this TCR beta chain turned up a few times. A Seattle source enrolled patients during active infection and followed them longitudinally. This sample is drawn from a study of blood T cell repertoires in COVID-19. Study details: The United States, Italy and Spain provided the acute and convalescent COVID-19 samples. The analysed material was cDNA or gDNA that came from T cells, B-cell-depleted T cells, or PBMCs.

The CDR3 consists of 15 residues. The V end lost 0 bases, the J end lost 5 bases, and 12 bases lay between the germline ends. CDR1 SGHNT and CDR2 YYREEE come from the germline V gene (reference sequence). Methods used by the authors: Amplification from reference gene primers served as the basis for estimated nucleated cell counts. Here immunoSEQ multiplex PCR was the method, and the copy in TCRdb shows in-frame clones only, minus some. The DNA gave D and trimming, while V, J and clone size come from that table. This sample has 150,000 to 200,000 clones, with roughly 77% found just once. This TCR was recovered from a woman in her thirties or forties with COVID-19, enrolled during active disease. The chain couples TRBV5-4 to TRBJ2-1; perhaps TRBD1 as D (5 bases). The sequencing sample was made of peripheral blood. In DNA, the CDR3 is TGTGCCAGCAGCTTGGCTCAGGGCGGAGACAATGAGCAGTTCTTC. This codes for CASSLAQGGDNEQFF. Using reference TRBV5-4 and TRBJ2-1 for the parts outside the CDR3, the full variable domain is ETGVTQSPTHLIKTRGQQVTLRCSSQSGHNTVSWYQQALGQGPQFIFQYYREEENGRGNFPPRFSGLQFPNYSSELNVNALELDDSALYLCASSLAQGGDNEQFFGPGTRLTVL.